The rows below give T cell receptor beta chains drawn from one sample of a study of T cells in Graves' hyperthyroidism and ophthalmopathy. One entry per CDR3 protein results from TCRdb running MiXCR on the multiplex PCR reads. The data hold fewer than 350,000 distinct CDR3 sequences, with around 20% observed a single time. The specimen sequenced was blood. These receptors were collected from a middle-aged man with Graves' ophthalmopathy. Both conserved end residues are part of each CDR3. A D gene is named only where the DNA matches it firmly. The size field is filled for only some rows; it gives once, few, many or a size class.

-,TRBJ2-7,-,TRBV28,TGTGCCAGCAGTTCCACTAGCCGCGAGCAGTACTTC,CASSSTSREQYF
-,TRBJ1-2,many,TRBV20-1,TGCAGTGCTAGGCTAGACGGAAGCTACGGCTACACCTTC,CSARLDGSYGYTF
-,TRBJ1-1,many,TRBV3-1,TGTGCCAGCAGCCCCGCAGCTTTGAACACTGAAGCTTTCTTT,CASSPAALNTEAFF
TRBD1,TRBJ1-2,many,TRBV20-1,TGCAGTGCTCGGCTGACAGGGGGAGGCCGGGGCTACACCTTC,CSARLTGGGRGYTF
-,TRBJ2-7,many,TRBV11-2,TGTGCCAGCAGCGCCCGCGAGCAGTACTTC,CASSAREQYF
TRBD1,TRBJ2-7,many,TRBV20-1,TGCAGTGCTAGTCGCAGGGGGCTCACCTACGAGCAGTACTTC,CSASRRGLTYEQYF
TRBD2,TRBJ2-2,-,TRBV9,TGTGCCAGCAGCGTAGTGCCGGGAGGGCGCGGGGAGCTGTTTTTT,CASSVVPGGRGELFF
-,TRBJ2-7,many,TRBV5-1,TGCGCCAGCCACCGAGACCAGATGTACGAGCAGTACTTC,CASHRDQMYEQYF
TRBD1,TRBJ1-5,-,TRBV20-1,TGCAGTGCTAGTAGGGGGACAGGGTCAGGGAATCAGCCCCAGCATTTT,CSASRGTGSGNQPQHF
-,TRBJ1-5,-,TRBV20-1,TGCAGTGCTAGAGGCCTGGGCCGCGCAGATCTTAGCAATCAGCCCCAGCATTTT,CSARGLGRADLSNQPQHF
TRBD1,TRBJ2-7,many,TRBV11-2,TGTGCCAGCAGCGGCCGGGACAGGGGCCGTGGCTCCTACGAGCAGTACTTC,CASSGRDRGRGSYEQYF
TRBD2,TRBJ2-3,few,TRBV24-1,TGTGCCACCTCAAGCGGGAGCCCCACAGATACGCAGTATTTT,CATSSGSPTDTQYF
-,TRBJ1-1,-,TRBV18,TGTGCCAGCTCACCTAGAATGTTAGGTTTGGACACTGAAGCTTTCTTT,CASSPRMLGLDTEAFF
TRBD1,TRBJ2-1,many,TRBV7-9,TGTGCCAGCAGCCCAGGACAGGGGAGTTCCTACAATGAGCAGTTCTTC,CASSPGQGSSYNEQFF
-,TRBJ1-4,-,TRBV25-1,TGTGCCAGCAGAGTAGACAGTGGCGAAAAACTGTTTTTT,CASRVDSGEKLFF
-,TRBJ1-5,many,TRBV27,TGTGCCAGCGGTCTTGAAAATCAGCCCCAGCATTTT,CASGLENQPQHF
TRBD2,TRBJ2-1,-,TRBV7-2,TGTGCCAGCAGCATTAGCGGGATCAATGAGCAGTTCTTC,CASSISGINEQFF
TRBD1,TRBJ1-1,many,TRBV3-1,TGTGCCAGCAGCCAAGGACAGGGCTTGAACACTGAAGCTTTCTTT,CASSQGQGLNTEAFF
TRBD2,TRBJ2-1,many,TRBV19,TGTGCCAGTAGTACTAGCGGGAGGGGCAATGAGCAGTTCTTC,CASSTSGRGNEQFF
-,TRBJ2-1,-,TRBV20-1,TGCAGTGCTAGAGATCCCCGACAGAGTAACAATGAGCAGTTCTTC,CSARDPRQSNNEQFF
-,TRBJ2-5,few,TRBV5-6,TGTGCCAGCAGCTTGGTCGCCTCCCAAGAGACCCAGTACTTC,CASSLVASQETQYF
TRBD2,TRBJ2-1,-,TRBV3-1,TGTGCCAGCAGCCAAGCACCCGGGACTAGCGGGAGATTAAGGAGCAATGAGCAGTTCTTC,CASSQAPGTSGRLRSNEQFF
-,TRBJ2-7,few,TRBV29-1,TGCAGCGCCCGGACGGGAACAGGGTTGCAGTACTTC,CSARTGTGLQYF
TRBD1,TRBJ2-5,-,TRBV27,TGTGCCAGCAGTCGGGACAGGGGGAAAGAGACCCAGTACTTC,CASSRDRGKETQYF
TRBD2,TRBJ2-2,many,TRBV7-3,TGTGCCAGCGGGACTAGCGGGACCGGGGAGCTGTTTTTT,CASGTSGTGELFF
TRBD2,TRBJ2-3,few,TRBV4-2,TGTGCCAGCAGCCACGGGACTAGCGGGGGCACAGATACGCAGTATTTT,CASSHGTSGGTDTQYF
TRBD1,TRBJ1-1,-,TRBV20-1,TGCAGTGCAAGGACAGGGCACACTGAAGCTTTCTTT,CSARTGHTEAFF
TRBD1,TRBJ2-7,few,TRBV28,TGTGCCAGCACATCGGCGACAGGGCTTTCCGAGCAGTACTTC,CASTSATGLSEQYF
-,TRBJ1-1,many,TRBV20-1,TGCAGTGCCAGAAAAACAGGGTTGAACACTGAAGCTTTCTTT,CSARKTGLNTEAFF
-,TRBJ1-5,many,TRBV3-1,TGTGCCAGCAGCCAAGATATATCAGGGTCTCGATCGGACCAGCATTTT,CASSQDISGSRSDQHF
TRBD1,TRBJ1-5,many,TRBV27,TGTGCCAGCAGTTTATTTCCAGGGGGGTACAATCAGCCCCAGCATTTT,CASSLFPGGYNQPQHF
-,TRBJ1-2,-,TRBV27,TGTGCCAGCAGTGCCCAGGCCCTTATTGGCTATGGCTACACCTTC,CASSAQALIGYGYTF
-,TRBJ2-7,-,TRBV5-6,TGTGCCAGCAGCCCCCCCCCCGGGAGCTACGAGCAGTACTTC,CASSPPPGSYEQYF
TRBD2,TRBJ2-3,-,TRBV7-3,TGTGCCAGCAGCCCTCTTAGCGGGGGGTTCACAGATACGCAGTATTTT,CASSPLSGGFTDTQYF
TRBD1,TRBJ2-7,-,TRBV19,TGTGCCAGTAGTGTGACCCGGGACAGACTTTACGAACAGTACTTC,CASSVTRDRLYEQYF
-,TRBJ2-3,few,TRBV28,TGTGCCAGCACCCCCCAGGCAGATACGCAGTATTTT,CASTPQADTQYF
-,TRBJ1-2,few,TRBV2,TGTGCCAGCGGGTGGGGGGGCGCGGGGTATGGCTACACCTTC,CASGWGGAGYGYTF
-,TRBJ2-3,many,TRBV2,TGTGCCAGCCGCCTCCAGGAAGGGCTCACAGATACGCAGTATTTT,CASRLQEGLTDTQYF
-,TRBJ1-6,many,TRBV3-1,TGTGCCAGCAGCCAATCCTCCAGATCCGCCCTCCACTTT,CASSQSSRSALHF
TRBD2,TRBJ2-1,many,TRBV7-9,TGTGCCAGCAGCTTAGTAGCGGGAGTATCCTACAATGAGCAGTTCTTC,CASSLVAGVSYNEQFF
-,TRBJ1-5,many,TRBV28,TGTGCCAGCAGTTCCGACAGTCTTAGCAATCAGCCCCAGCATTTT,CASSSDSLSNQPQHF
-,TRBJ2-6,-,TRBV27,TGTGCCAGCAGACCGCGGATGAGCTCTGGGGCCAACGTCCTGACTTTC,CASRPRMSSGANVLTF
-,TRBJ2-4,-,TRBV7-2,TGTGCCAGCAGCTTAACTGAAGTCTTAGCCAAAAACATTCAGTACTTC,CASSLTEVLAKNIQYF
TRBD2,TRBJ2-6,many,TRBV20-1,TGCAGTGCCCGGGGGGGGGGCTCTGGGGCCAACGTCCTGACTTTC,CSARGGGSGANVLTF
TRBD1,TRBJ1-2,many,TRBV12-3/TRBV12-4,TGTGCCAGCAGGGGGACAGTTGGGTATGGCTACACCTTC,CASRGTVGYGYTF
-,TRBJ1-3,-,TRBV28,TGTGCCAGCAGTCCACACGACATACAGCGAGACACCATATATTTT,CASSPHDIQRDTIYF
-,TRBJ2-2,-,TRBV10-3,TGTGCCATCAGCTACGGGCCGCGGGAGCTGTTTTTT,CAISYGPRELFF
TRBD1,TRBJ2-7,-,TRBV3-1,TGTGCCAGCAGCTACACCGGGACAGGGGTCCCTCTTCTATCCTACGAGCAGTACTTC,CASSYTGTGVPLLSYEQYF
-,TRBJ1-2,-,TRBV20-1,TGCAGTGCTAGGGTCGGAGCAATTTCCTCCGGCTACACCTTC,CSARVGAISSGYTF
TRBD1,TRBJ2-6,few,TRBV5-1,TGCGCCAGCAGCATCCTTTCCGGGACAGCCTCTGGGGCCAACGTCCTGACTTTC,CASSILSGTASGANVLTF
-,TRBJ2-7,-,TRBV20-1,TGCAGTGTAAAGTCGCCTCCAGGGCAGTACTTC,CSVKSPPGQYF
TRBD2,TRBJ2-7,-,TRBV29-1,TGCAGCGTGAAGACTAGCGGGAGATCCGAGCAGTACTTC,CSVKTSGRSEQYF
TRBD2,TRBJ2-1,many,TRBV13,TGTGCCAGCAGCACCTACCCGGGACTAGCGGGAGCGAGCAATGAGCAGTTCTTC,CASSTYPGLAGASNEQFF
-,TRBJ2-7,many,TRBV29-1,TGCAGCGTTGAACTATCTGGGGGAGTCTCCTACGAGCAGTACTTC,CSVELSGGVSYEQYF
TRBD1,TRBJ2-7,many,TRBV5-1,TGCGCCAGCAGCCGGGACAGCCCTAGCTACGAGCAGTACTTC,CASSRDSPSYEQYF